The T cell receptor (beta chain) under discussion was sequenced for a study of blood T cell repertoires in COVID-19. Study as a whole: Researchers got acute and convalescent COVID-19 samples from the United States, Italy and Spain. The analysed material was cDNA or gDNA that came from T cells, B-cell-depleted T cells, or PBMCs.

As handled by the study authors: Amplification with reference gene primers provided the estimates of nucleated cell counts. Libraries were prepared by immunoSEQ multiplex PCR; TCRdb keeps only in-frame clonotypes and omits some of them. V and J calls and clone size are copied from that table; D and trimming were computed from the DNA. The sample yields some 97,000 clones, 85% seen once. The CDR3 consists of 15 residues. Germline CDR1 and CDR2: LGHDT and YNNKEL (reference sequence). V lost 1 base to trimming and J lost 3 bases; unmatched junction nucleotides: 4. The sequence was collected from a human donor in a cohort sampled during active COVID-19. The specimen was peripheral blood. V is TRBV3-1 (or the pseudogene TRBV3-2) and J is TRBJ1-2; 8 nucleotides agree with TRBD1. CDR3 region: CASSQGQGKDYGYTF. In DNA, the CDR3 is TGTGCCAGCAGCCAAGGACAGGGGAAGGACTATGGCTACACCTTC.